The 27 T cell receptor beta chains reported below all come from one sample, sequenced in a study of OX40 agonist ivuxolimab in advanced cancers. This table comes from immunoSEQ multiplex PCR, and its TCRdb copy is limited to in-frame clones, with some not included. The table records about 130,000 clones, roughly nine tenths of them present only once. This specimen consisted of CD4+ or CD8+ T cells sorted from blood, obtained in a trial of the OX40 agonist ivuxolimab. Receptors originate from an adult with an advanced solid tumor such as melanoma, head and neck, liver or kidney cancer.

J is TRBJ1-2 and V is TRBV28; a possible D gene is TRBD1 (6 bases). Trimming stripped 8 bases from V and 4 bases from J, with 11 bases between. The V gene's germline CDR1 is MDHEN and CDR2 SYDVKM. This CDR3 is built from 12 residues. The CDR3 DNA is TGTGCCAGCGGGGGGCAGGGCTATGGCTACACCTTC. Protein product: CASGGQGYGYTF.

The gene calls are TRBV2 and TRBJ2-5, with a possible D match to TRBD1 (6 bases). Germline V gene data show CDR1 as SNHLY and CDR2 as FYNNEI. V shed 6 bases and J shed 2 bases, with 10 bases lying between them. The CDR3 extends over 13 amino acids. CDR3 residues: CASSGQRQETQYF. The CDR3 DNA follows: TGTGCCAGCAGCGGACAGAGACAAGAGACCCAGTACTTC.

This rearrangement joins TRBV19 to TRBJ2-7; the match to TRBD1 covers 9 bases. Germline trimming cut 3 bases from V and 3 bases from J; bases unmatched to any gene: 3. The CDR3 spans 14 residues. The V gene's germline CDR1 is LNHDA and CDR2 SQIVND (reference sequence). CDR3 sequence: CASSMRDRDYEQYF. CDR3 nucleotide sequence: TGTGCCAGTAGTATGCGGGACAGGGACTACGAGCAGTACTTC.

The rearrangement joins TRBV9 to TRBJ1-3; 7 nucleotides align to TRBD1. Germline-derived CDR1 and CDR2 are SGDLS and YYNGEE. This CDR3 spans 14 amino acids. Trimming removed 3 bases from V and 3 bases from J; junction bases left unmatched: 3. The CDR3 loop reads CASSAGQYGNTIYF. CDR3 coding DNA: TGTGCCAGCAGCGCGGGACAGTATGGAAACACCATATATTTT.

This rearrangement joins TRBV14 to TRBJ2-7, with TRBD2 matching over 10 bases. V trimming: 1 base; J trimming: 6 bases; junction bases outside the gene matches: 9. The germline gives CDR1 SGHDN, CDR2 FVKESK. This CDR3 has 16 residues. DNA for the CDR3: TGTGCCAGCAGCCAAGTGGGTCTAGCGGGAGTCTTCGAGCAGTACTTC. It yields the protein CASSQVGLAGVFEQYF.

The chain carries TRBV18 and TRBJ2-7; 11 nucleotides match TRBD1. Trimming took 3 bases from V and 5 from J; bases not matched to a gene: 6. Per germline, CDR1 KGHSH and CDR2 LQKENI. This CDR3 contains 15 residues. CDR3 in amino acids: CASSPAGTGGHEQYF. The DNA for the CDR3 is TGTGCCAGCTCACCGGCCGGGACAGGGGGACACGAGCAGTACTTC.

The V and J genes are TRBV9 and TRBJ2-3; tentatively, D is TRBD1 (6 bases). Germline values: CDR1 SGDLS, CDR2 YYNGEE. The ends were cut back, 0 bases at V and 5 bases at J, with 13 bases in the middle. This CDR3 comprises 15 residues. CDR3 DNA: TGTGCCAGCAGCGTAGAGGGCCAGGGGCTAGATACGCAGTATTTT. This sequence encodes CASSVEGQGLDTQYF.

CDR3 sequence (DNA): TGTGCCTGGAGTGTAAATCAGGGTGGCTACGAGCAGTACTTC. This gives the protein CAWSVNQGGYEQYF. This chain joins TRBV30 and TRBJ2-7; a weak D match, TRBD1 (5 bases). CDR3 length: 14 residues. The V gene lost 0 bases and the J gene lost 3 bases, with 12 bases spanning the gap. Germline V gives CDR1 GTSNPN, CDR2 SVGIG (reference sequence).

The rearrangement joins TRBV7-9 to TRBJ2-5, with D perhaps being TRBD1 or TRBD2 (6 bases each). The V end was cut by 5 bases, the J end by 2 bases, with 24 bases between. CDR1 is SEHNR and CDR2 is FQNEAQ in the germline V gene (reference sequence). There are 18 residues in the CDR3. The CDR3 coding sequence is TGTGCCAGCAGCCCGCGATGGGGCGGGAAGGGGGGTCAAGAGACCCAGTACTTC. Protein product: CASSPRWGGKGGQETQYF.

The chain uses TRBV28 and TRBJ2-4; unclear D gene. The germline gives CDR1 MDHEN, CDR2 SYDVKM. The CDR3 spans 11 residues. The V gene lost 6 bases and the J gene lost 8 bases, with 8 bases spanning the gap. The DNA for the CDR3 is TGTGCCAGCAGGATAACGGACATTCAGTACTTC. As protein: CASRITDIQYF.

This clone was detected once. The chain combines TRBV12-5 with TRBJ1-5; D is unclear. Trimming cost V 1 base and J 2 bases, with 9 bases left between them. The CDR3 has 15 amino acids. In germline, CDR1 is LGHNT, CDR2 FRNRAP. DNA for the CDR3: TGTGCTAGTGGTTTGGGGACGCTAGGCAATCAGCCCCAGCATTTT. It codes for CASGLGTLGNQPQHF.

The chain recombines TRBV6-6 with TRBJ1-1; D is perhaps TRBD1 (6 bases). Germline V CDR1 and CDR2: MNHNY, SVGAGI (reference sequence). The V gene lost 6 bases and the J gene lost 5 bases, with 16 bases spanning the gap. The CDR3 has 14 residues. CDR3 region: CASRLTGMGTEAFF. For the CDR3, the DNA is TGTGCCAGCAGACTCACAGGGATGGGTACTGAAGCTTTCTTT.

The chain links TRBV4-3 to TRBJ1-2; 7 bases fit TRBD1. The V gene's germline CDR1 is LGHNA and CDR2 YSLEER. The V segment lost 0 bases and the J segment 6 bases; nucleotides outside the gene matches: 7. The CDR3 is 15 residues long. DNA of the CDR3: TGCGCCAGCAGCCAAGAGGCCAGGGGGAGAGATGGCTACACCTTC. It specifies CASSQEARGRDGYTF.

The gene calls are TRBV11-2 and TRBJ1-3, with no clear D. The CDR3 runs to 15 residues. Trimming took off 5 bases at V and 1 base at J, with 12 bases between the two ends. Germline assignment: CDR1 SGHAT and CDR2 FQNNGV. This chain's CDR3 is CASSRPRLSGNTIYF. CDR3 in DNA: TGTGCCAGCAGCCGCCCTAGGCTTTCTGGAAACACCATATATTTT.

V and J are TRBV5-1 and TRBJ1-1, with D possibly being TRBD1 (6 bases). The V end was cut by 1 base, the J end by 0 bases, with 7 bases between. The CDR3 totals 14 residues. Germline lookup yields CDR1 SGHRS and CDR2 YFSETQ. CDR3 region: CASSLHRVNTEAFF. The CDR3 DNA is TGCGCCAGCAGCTTGCACAGGGTGAACACTGAAGCTTTCTTT.

This rearrangement joins TRBV7-3 to TRBJ2-3, with D uncertain. Germline V CDR1 and CDR2: SGHTA, FQGTGA. The CDR3 extends over 15 amino acids. The V gene lost 6 bases and the J gene lost 1 base, with 14 bases spanning the gap. The CDR3: CASSSKPLRTDTQYF. The CDR3 DNA reads TGTGCCAGCAGTTCAAAACCCCTGCGCACAGATACGCAGTATTTT.

The chain has TRBV5-4 and TRBJ1-6; 7 positions agree with TRBD1. V trimming: 3 bases; J trimming: 7 bases; junction bases outside the gene matches: 7. The CDR3 has 15 amino acids. The V gene's germline CDR1 is SGHNT and CDR2 YYREEE (reference sequence). The chain's CDR3 is CASSSGTVANSPLHF. DNA for the CDR3: TGTGCCAGCAGCTCCGGGACAGTGGCCAATTCACCCCTCCACTTT. Variable domain in full (rest from reference TRBV5-4 and TRBJ1-6): ETGVTQSPTHLIKTRGQQVTLRCSSQSGHNTVSWYQQALGQGPQFIFQYYREEENGRGNFPPRFSGLQFPNYSSELNVNALELDDSALYLCASSSGTVANSPLHFGNGTRLTVT.

The CDR3 protein is CAWTRGAGEDTQYF. CDR3 nucleotides: TGTGCCTGGACCCGAGGAGCGGGAGAAGATACGCAGTATTTT. The chain employs TRBV30 and TRBJ2-3; 8 bases are a match to TRBD2. The CDR3 loop spans 14 amino acids. Germline assignment: CDR1 GTSNPN and CDR2 SVGIG (reference sequence). Trimming took 4 bases from V and 5 from J; bases not matched to a gene: 8.

This clone showed up just once. This rearrangement joins TRBV4-1 to TRBJ1-4; D might be TRBD1 (5 bases). V was clipped by 0 bases and J by 8 bases, with 19 bases between them. From germline, CDR1 is MGHRA and CDR2 YSYEKL. This CDR3 has 17 residues. The DNA of the CDR3 is TGCGCCAGCAGCCAAGATCAATCCCGCAGGGTTGGAGAAAAACTGTTTTTT. It yields the protein CASSQDQSRRVGEKLFF.

The gene calls are TRBV7-3 and TRBJ2-7; 10 nucleotides match TRBD2. The CDR3 runs 15 residues. CDR1 and CDR2 from the germline V gene are SGHTA and FQGTGA. V was pared by 1 base and J by 2 bases, with 2 bases of the junction left unmatched. The CDR3 spells CASSLSLAGAYEQYF. CDR3 nucleotides: TGTGCCAGCAGCTTAAGCCTAGCGGGGGCCTACGAGCAGTACTTC.

The V gene is TRBV28, the J gene TRBJ2-2; possibly TRBD2 for D (5 bases). The CDR3 runs 15 residues. Trimming took off 10 bases at V and 6 bases at J, with 21 bases between the two ends. CDR1 is MDHEN, CDR2 SYDVKM, per germline. The CDR3 spells CATRWRSGTAGELFF. CDR3 bases: TGTGCCACCCGGTGGAGGAGTGGAACCGCCGGGGAGCTGTTTTTT.

CDR3 in amino acids: CASSVGGADHHGNTIYF. DNA for the CDR3: TGTGCCAGCAGCGTAGGCGGTGCCGACCACCACGGAAACACCATATATTTT. The V gene is TRBV9, the J gene TRBJ1-3; the D is unclear. Between the trimmed V and J ends, which lost 0 bases and 4 bases, there was a span of 17 bases. Germline-derived CDR1 and CDR2 are SGDLS and YYNGEE. The CDR3 consists of 17 residues.

The chain is built from TRBV5-1 and TRBJ2-5; perhaps TRBD2 as D (6 bases). V dropped 3 bases and J dropped 5 bases, with 14 bases sitting between them. Germline CDR1 reads SGHRS; CDR2 reads YFSETQ. This CDR3 spans 14 amino acids. CDR3 sequence (DNA): TGCGCCAGCAGCTGGGGGGTGGAGGTGGAGACCCAGTACTTC. Amino acid sequence: CASSWGVEVETQYF.

The V gene is TRBV10-3, the J gene TRBJ1-2; D call uncertain. Per germline, CDR1 ENHRY and CDR2 SYGVKD. The CDR3 runs to 13 residues. Between the trimmed V and J ends, which lost 2 bases and 9 bases, there was a span of 13 bases. Here the CDR3 DNA reads TGTGCCATCAGTGAGGGGCAGCCCGGTAGCTACACCTTC. This gives the protein CAISEGQPGSYTF.

The chain couples TRBV5-1 to TRBJ2-7, with TRBD2 as a possible D gene (5 bases). CDR1 and CDR2 from the germline V gene are SGHRS and YFSETQ. V lost 4 bases, J lost 3 bases, and 17 bases lay in between. The CDR3 runs to 15 residues. CDR3 DNA sequence: TGCGCCAGCAGCCCCGGACGAGGGAATTTCTACGAGCAGTACTTC. Protein: CASSPGRGNFYEQYF.

The chain combines TRBV19 with TRBJ1-5, with 9 bases lining up with TRBD1. CDR3 size: 16 residues. V dropped 5 bases and J dropped 7; count of bases not matched to a gene: 12. Germline V CDR1 and CDR2: LNHDA, SQIVND (reference sequence). CDR3 region: CASSFRTGDSGQPQHF. The CDR3, as DNA: TGTGCCAGTAGTTTCCGGACAGGGGACTCAGGACAGCCCCAGCATTTT.

CDR3 sequence: CASSSLLGLAVRETQYF. DNA of the CDR3: TGTGCCAGCAGCTCCCTTCTGGGACTAGCGGTGCGGGAGACCCAGTACTTC. The genes are TRBV11-2 and TRBJ2-5, with TRBD2 matching 11 bases. Per germline, CDR1 SGHAT and CDR2 FQNNGV. The junction had 12 bases not matched to a gene; V was cut back by 4 bases and J by 5 bases. The CDR3 is 17 amino acids. Together with reference TRBV11-2 and TRBJ2-5, the CDR3 gives the full variable domain: EAGVAQSPRYKIIEKRQSVAFWCNPISGHATLYWYQQILGQGPKLLIQFQNNGVVDDSQLPKDRFSAERLKGVDSTLKIQPAKLEDSAVYLCASSSLLGLAVRETQYFGPGTRLLVL.